This T cell receptor (beta chain) was sequenced for a study of T-cell memory formation after mild COVID-19. On the study more broadly: Across donors, TCR clusters were largely donor specific.

This clonotype was seen at least ten times. The antigen is unknown. V was clipped by 6 bases and J by 0 bases, with 1 base between them. The CDR3 spans 11 residues. TCRdb used MiXCR to reprocess the 5' RACE reads, holding one entry per CDR3 protein. The data hold approximately 30,000 distinct CDR3 sequences, with 15% to 20% observed a single time. Study-level findings and limits: CD4+ contracting clones were found mainly in CM and EM, and CD8+ ones in EMRA.

Input material: PBMCs or a T cell subset sorted from them (not recorded which). J is TRBJ2-3 and V is TRBV12-3 or TRBV12-4; the D is unclear. The source is an adult who had mild COVID-19 (a few samples of this study predate the infection). Cell type and time point are not known. The CDR3 loop is CASRSTDTQYF. The CDR3 region has the DNA TGTGCCAGCAGGAGCACAGATACGCAGTATTTT.